One sample yielded the 30 T cell receptor beta chains listed below, sequenced in a study of Graves' ophthalmopathy and Graves' hyperthyroidism. The sequenced template was RNA, covering the TCR beta CDR3 region. The first-round RT-PCR employed HTBI primers together with the Qiagen OneStep RT-PCR kit. A multiplex PCR was then performed as the second round. TCRdb itself ran the multiplex PCR reads through MiXCR, one entry per CDR3 protein. The table lists about 220,000 distinct CDR3 sequences, 20% to 25% of them singletons. The sequenced sample consisted of peripheral blood. The source is a woman aged 50 to 65 with Graves' ophthalmopathy.

This clonotype has at least ten counts. V usage is TRBV7-8 and J usage is TRBJ2-5; D possibly corresponds to TRBD2 (7 bases). The germline CDR1 and CDR2 sequences are SGHVS and FQNEAQ. CDR3 length: 13 amino acids. V was trimmed by 5 bases and J by 9 bases, leaving 16 bases between them. The CDR3 DNA is TGTGCCAGCAGCGAAGGAGGGGGGGGAGCCCAGTACTTC. This codes for CASSEGGGGAQYF. The entire variable domain, with the rest obtained from reference TRBV7-8 and TRBJ2-5, is as follows: GAGVSQSPRYKVAKRGQDVALRCDPISGHVSLFWYQQALGQGPEFLTYFQNEAQLDKSGLPSDRFFAERPEGSVSTLKIQRTQQEDSAVYLCASSEGGGGAQYFGPGTRLLVL.

This clonotype has ten or more counts. The rearrangement joins TRBV19 to TRBJ2-7; D tentatively reads TRBD1 or TRBD2 (6 bases each). Trimming shortened V by 7 bases and J by 4 bases, and 20 bases separated the two germline ends. Germline V CDR1 and CDR2: LNHDA, SQIVND (reference sequence). The CDR3 has 15 amino acids. CDR3 loop: CASTPTGRDPYEQYF. In DNA, the CDR3 is TGTGCCAGTACCCCCACAGGGCGGGATCCGTACGAGCAGTACTTC.

This clonotype showed up many times. This chain uses TRBV5-1 with TRBJ2-3, with TRBD2 as a possible D gene (5 bases). Trimming stripped 4 bases from V and 3 bases from J, with 21 bases between. Germline CDR1 reads SGHRS; CDR2 reads YFSETQ. The CDR3 extends over 17 amino acids. The CDR3 sequence is CASSPALRVPGTDTQYF. The DNA for the CDR3 is TGCGCCAGCAGCCCGGCACTCCGGGTCCCGGGAACAGATACGCAGTATTTT.

The chain joins TRBV12-3 or TRBV12-4 to TRBJ1-5; D is undetermined. The V end lost 0 bases, the J end lost 3 bases, and 9 bases lay between the germline ends. This CDR3 has 15 residues. The CDR3 bases are TGTGCCAGCAGTTTAGCGCGAGGCCCCAATCAGCCCCAGCATTTT. Amino acid sequence: CASSLARGPNQPQHF.

There are many counts of this clonotype. This chain joins TRBV28 and TRBJ1-1; D may be TRBD1 (5 bases). The CDR3 covers 17 residues. Between the trimmed V and J ends, which lost 4 bases and 0 bases, there was a span of 18 bases. Germline values: CDR1 MDHEN, CDR2 SYDVKM. CDR3 coding DNA: TGTGCCAGCAGTTCCCTTGGGGGGTCGGTGGTGAACACTGAAGCTTTCTTT. Protein sequence: CASSSLGGSVVNTEAFF.

This clonotype was observed at least ten times. This chain connects TRBV28 to TRBJ2-7, with 9 bases fitting TRBD1. The CDR3 is 14 amino acids. The junction had 6 bases not matched to a gene; V was cut back by 5 bases and J by 4 bases. The germline CDR1 and CDR2 sequences are MDHEN and SYDVKM. CDR3 region: CASSPRDREYEQYF. The CDR3 nucleotides read TGTGCCAGCAGTCCGAGGGACAGGGAATACGAGCAGTACTTC. Supplemented by reference TRBV28 and TRBJ2-7, the full variable domain reads DVKVTQSSRYLVKRTGEKVFLECVQDMDHENMFWYRQDPGLGLRLIYFSYDVKMKEKGDIPEGYSVSREKKERFSLILESASTNQTSMYLCASSPRDREYEQYFGPGTRLTVT.

This clonotype showed up many times. The chain uses TRBV7-9 and TRBJ2-7; the match to TRBD2 covers 10 bases. This CDR3 is 16 amino acids long. CDR1 and CDR2 (germline): SEHNR, FQNEAQ (reference sequence). With 5 bases clipped from V and 5 bases from J, the junction kept 12 bases outside the gene matches. The CDR3 region is CASSRVGTSGTHEQYF. CDR3 in DNA: TGTGCCAGCAGCCGAGTAGGTACTAGCGGGACCCACGAGCAGTACTTC.

Note on this clonotype: Since a much larger clone is just one base distant, this may be a read error. The chain carries TRBV29-1 and TRBJ2-3, with D unresolved. The CDR3 sequence is 14 residues long. V shed 8 bases and J shed 4 bases, with 19 bases lying between them. The germline CDR1 and CDR2 sequences are SQVTM and ANQGSEA. In DNA, the CDR3 is TGCAGCATGTGTGGTGGGGTTGAAGCAGATACGCAGTATTTT. It yields the protein CSMCGGVEADTQYF.

This clonotype was counted ten times or more. J is TRBJ2-7 and V is TRBV7-9; 8 nucleotides line up with TRBD1. The length of the CDR3 is 15 residues. V lost 1 base to trimming and J lost 7 bases; unmatched junction nucleotides: 9. Germline loops: CDR1 SEHNR, CDR2 FQNEAQ (reference sequence). CDR3 sequence: CASSLGGTGGGEQYF. In DNA, the CDR3 is TGTGCCAGCAGCTTAGGTGGGACAGGAGGTGGGGAGCAGTACTTC.

At least ten counts were recorded for this clonotype. The chain combines TRBV6-5 with TRBJ1-2, with D unresolved. The V and J ends lost 0 bases and 8 bases respectively, with 16 bases between them. The CDR3 loop spans 15 amino acids. Germline V gene sequence: CDR1 MNHEY, CDR2 SVGAGI. The CDR3 reads CASSYSVSAARGYTF. CDR3 in DNA: TGTGCCAGCAGTTACTCGGTTTCGGCGGCGAGGGGCTACACCTTC.

The chain joins TRBV6-1 to TRBJ2-3, with 7 bases lining up with TRBD1. The junction had 14 bases not matched to a gene; V was cut back by 4 bases and J by 4 bases. The CDR3 loop spans 17 amino acids. Germline assignment: CDR1 MNHNS and CDR2 SASEGT. The CDR3 DNA follows: TGTGCCAGCAGTGGAACTCTACAGGGGAGAAAGGCAGATACGCAGTATTTT. The encoded protein is CASSGTLQGRKADTQYF.

This clonotype was detected many times. The chain combines TRBV24-1 with TRBJ2-7; tentatively, D is TRBD1 (6 bases). CDR3 length: 13 amino acids. V gave up 7 bases and J gave up 3 bases, with 12 bases separating them. Germline V gene sequence: CDR1 KGHDR, CDR2 SFDVKD. The CDR3 coding sequence is TGTGCCACCAGGGGACACCAGGGCTACGAGCAGTACTTC. This codes for CATRGHQGYEQYF.

This clonotype was seen repeatedly, ten times or more. The chain has TRBV6-1 and TRBJ1-3; D is perhaps TRBD1 (6 bases). Germline CDR1 reads MNHNS; CDR2 reads SASEGT. This CDR3 is built from 14 residues. The V end was cut by 6 bases, the J end by 0 bases, with 9 bases between. The CDR3 is CASRGGSSGNTIYF. Here the CDR3 DNA reads TGTGCCAGCAGAGGGGGTTCCTCTGGAAACACCATATATTTT.

In this sample, this clonotype turned up many times. The gene calls are TRBV30 and TRBJ2-6; D gene ambiguous. V dropped 6 bases and J dropped 1 base, with 7 bases sitting between them. Germline-derived CDR1 and CDR2 are GTSNPN and SVGIG (reference sequence). The CDR3 spans 13 residues. CDR3 nucleotide sequence: TGTGCCTGTACAGTGTCTGGGGCCAACGTCCTGACTTTC. It is translated as CACTVSGANVLTF.

This clonotype was seen many times. The chain links TRBV20-1 to TRBJ2-3; TRBD2 matches at 13 bases. The CDR3 extends over 13 amino acids. Germline assignment: CDR1 DFQATT and CDR2 SNEGSKA (reference sequence). Trimming took 6 bases from V and 5 from J; bases not matched to a gene: 2. The CDR3 bases are TGCAGTGCCGGACTAGCGGGAGTAGATACGCAGTATTTT. Residues: CSAGLAGVDTQYF.

This clonotype was recorded many times. V gene TRBV28 combines with J gene TRBJ2-7; 8 nucleotides line up with TRBD2. Germline V gives CDR1 MDHEN, CDR2 SYDVKM. CDR3 length: 14 residues. With 6 bases clipped from V and 3 bases from J, the junction kept 7 bases outside the gene matches. This chain's CDR3 is CASRDSGTSYEQYF. In DNA form, the CDR3 reads TGTGCCAGCAGAGACTCCGGGACTAGCTACGAGCAGTACTTC. The full variable domain, its missing parts supplied by reference TRBV28 and TRBJ2-7, is DVKVTQSSRYLVKRTGEKVFLECVQDMDHENMFWYRQDPGLGLRLIYFSYDVKMKEKGDIPEGYSVSREKKERFSLILESASTNQTSMYLCASRDSGTSYEQYFGPGTRLTVT.

As for this clonotype: A read error is likely, as this CDR3 ends without the conserved phenylalanine or tryptophan. No DNA is shown, since the ends of the CDR3 on it are uncertain; the CDR3 is the one TCRdb lists. The chain carries TRBV27 and TRBJ2-7; the D call TRBD2 from the table was never checked on the DNA. CDR1 is MNHEY, CDR2 SMNVEV, per germline (reference sequence). A total of 13 residues make up the CDR3, ends included. The CDR3 region is CASSYSGTSGAVR.

Many counts were recorded for this clonotype. The rearrangement links TRBV2 to TRBJ2-7, with D hard to call. The CDR3 is made up of 13 amino acids. Germline-derived CDR1 and CDR2 are SNHLY and FYNNEI. Deletions cut 4 bases from V and 6 bases from J, with 13 bases between. CDR3 nucleotides: TGTGCCAGCAGTGCGAGAGGTCCCTCCGAGCAGTACTTC. Protein product: CASSARGPSEQYF.

There are many counts of this clonotype. The V and J genes are TRBV6-1 and TRBJ2-2; the D is unclear. The V end was cut by 6 bases, the J end by 0 bases, with 8 bases between. There are 14 residues in the CDR3. CDR1 MNHNS and CDR2 SASEGT come from the germline V gene. CDR3 bases: TGTGCCAGCAGGCTCAACGCGAACACCGGGGAGCTGTTTTTT. Translated, it gives CASRLNANTGELFF.

This clonotype was recorded many times. V usage is TRBV20-1 and J usage is TRBJ2-7, with TRBD2 identical over 7 bases. V shed 3 bases and J 3 bases; nucleotides not matched to a gene: 5. This CDR3 is built from 13 residues. Per the germline V gene, CDR1 is DFQATT and CDR2 is SNEGSKA (reference sequence). DNA for the CDR3: TGCAGTGCTAGTCGGGGGGAGGACTACGAGCAGTACTTC. Translated: CSASRGEDYEQYF.

This clonotype has at least ten counts. This sequence joins TRBV30 and TRBJ2-7; 8 nucleotides line up with TRBD2. CDR1 and CDR2 from the germline V gene are GTSNPN and SVGIG (reference sequence). The V gene end was trimmed by 3 bases and the J gene end by 1 base; junction bases not matched to a gene: 8. CDR3 length: 15 residues. The CDR3, as DNA: TGTGCCTGGAGGGGACTAGGCATCCAGTCCTACGAGCAGTACTTC. As protein: CAWRGLGIQSYEQYF.

This clonotype has at least ten counts. The chain employs TRBV4-2 and TRBJ1-5; weak D call: TRBD1 (5 bases). There are 16 residues in the CDR3. Trimming left V 1 base short and J 4 bases short, with 14 bases between. Germline CDR1 reads LGHNA; CDR2 reads YNFKEQ. The CDR3 here is CASSQGQTADNQPQHF. CDR3 bases: TGTGCCAGCAGCCAAGGCCAGACAGCCGATAATCAGCCCCAGCATTTT.

As concerns this clonotype: Being one base from a much bigger clone, this may be a read error. In this CDR3 the conserved last residue, phenylalanine or tryptophan, is missing, so a read error is likely. The chain carries TRBV9 and TRBJ2-7; TRBD1 or TRBD2 may be the D gene (6 bases each). Trimming took off 0 bases at V and 0 bases at J, with 10 bases between the two ends. This CDR3 is built from 15 residues. Germline V gives CDR1 SGDLS, CDR2 YYNGEE. In DNA form, the CDR3 reads TGTGCCAGCAGCGTAGGGGGGGCTAGCTCCTACGAGCAGTACCTC. Its translation: CASSVGGASSYEQYL.

A single count supports this clonotype. A much larger clone lies a single base off, so this may be a read error. This chain uses TRBV7-8 with TRBJ1-5, with D unresolved. V lost 4 bases, J lost 2 bases, and 15 bases lay in between. Per the germline V gene, CDR1 is SGHVS and CDR2 is FQNEAQ. The CDR3 is 16 residues long. This chain's CDR3 is CASSSPGVWGNQPQHF. CDR3 bases: TGTGCCAGCAGCTCCCCTGGGGTCTGGGGCAATCAGCCCCAGCATTTT.

The V call is TRBV12-3 or TRBV12-4, the J call TRBJ2-7; 7 bases are a match to TRBD2. This CDR3 has 15 amino acids. The V and J ends lost 0 bases and 2 bases, in that order; junction bases with no gene match: 4. In nucleotides, the CDR3 is TGTGCCAGCAGTTTAGCGGGGGGGACGGCCTACGAGCAGTACTTC. This codes for CASSLAGGTAYEQYF.

This clonotype has at least ten counts. The V gene is TRBV6-2 or TRBV6-3, the J gene TRBJ2-7; 7 nucleotides match TRBD2. V lost 6 bases, J lost 0 bases, and 5 bases stayed unmatched. The CDR3 sequence is 14 residues long. Germline lookup yields CDR1 MNHEY and CDR2 SVGEGT. The CDR3 spells CASRRGGSSYEQYF. In DNA form, the CDR3 reads TGTGCCAGCAGACGGGGCGGGAGCTCCTACGAGCAGTACTTC.

V usage is TRBV20-1 and J usage is TRBJ1-6; no firm D call. CDR3 size: 12 residues. Germline V gene data show CDR1 as DFQATT and CDR2 as SNEGSKA (reference sequence). V was trimmed by 3 bases and J by 8 bases, leaving 8 bases between them. Here the CDR3 DNA reads TGCAGTGCTAGTCTTAGGGATTCACCCCTCCACTTT. This gives the protein CSASLRDSPLHF.

This clonotype appeared many times. The genes are TRBV24-1 and TRBJ2-5; no clear D gene. Trimming took off 6 bases at V and 2 bases at J, with 9 bases between the two ends. CDR1 and CDR2 (germline): KGHDR, SFDVKD. The CDR3 covers 13 residues. The CDR3 DNA sequence: TGTGCCACCAGTCGTAGGGCGCAAGAGACCCAGTACTTC. This sequence encodes CATSRRAQETQYF.

This clonotype has a count of ten or more. The CDR3 region has the DNA TGTGCCATCAACGTTGACGGTTCTAGGGACGAGCAGTACTTC. As protein: CAINVDGSRDEQYF. The gene calls are TRBV10-3 and TRBJ2-7; D remains unclear. Germline CDR1 is ENHRY and CDR2 is SYGVKD. The CDR3 has 14 amino acids. The V and J ends lost 7 bases and 5 bases respectively, with 18 bases between them.

This clonotype showed up many times. DNA of the CDR3: TGTGCCAGCAGCTTGGAGCAGTTCACTGAAGCTTTCTTT. This codes for CASSLEQFTEAFF. The chain employs TRBV5-4 and TRBJ1-1; no definite D call. V dropped 0 bases and J dropped 4 bases, with 7 bases sitting between them. The CDR3 is 13 amino acids. Germline V gene data show CDR1 as SGHNT and CDR2 as YYREEE (reference sequence).